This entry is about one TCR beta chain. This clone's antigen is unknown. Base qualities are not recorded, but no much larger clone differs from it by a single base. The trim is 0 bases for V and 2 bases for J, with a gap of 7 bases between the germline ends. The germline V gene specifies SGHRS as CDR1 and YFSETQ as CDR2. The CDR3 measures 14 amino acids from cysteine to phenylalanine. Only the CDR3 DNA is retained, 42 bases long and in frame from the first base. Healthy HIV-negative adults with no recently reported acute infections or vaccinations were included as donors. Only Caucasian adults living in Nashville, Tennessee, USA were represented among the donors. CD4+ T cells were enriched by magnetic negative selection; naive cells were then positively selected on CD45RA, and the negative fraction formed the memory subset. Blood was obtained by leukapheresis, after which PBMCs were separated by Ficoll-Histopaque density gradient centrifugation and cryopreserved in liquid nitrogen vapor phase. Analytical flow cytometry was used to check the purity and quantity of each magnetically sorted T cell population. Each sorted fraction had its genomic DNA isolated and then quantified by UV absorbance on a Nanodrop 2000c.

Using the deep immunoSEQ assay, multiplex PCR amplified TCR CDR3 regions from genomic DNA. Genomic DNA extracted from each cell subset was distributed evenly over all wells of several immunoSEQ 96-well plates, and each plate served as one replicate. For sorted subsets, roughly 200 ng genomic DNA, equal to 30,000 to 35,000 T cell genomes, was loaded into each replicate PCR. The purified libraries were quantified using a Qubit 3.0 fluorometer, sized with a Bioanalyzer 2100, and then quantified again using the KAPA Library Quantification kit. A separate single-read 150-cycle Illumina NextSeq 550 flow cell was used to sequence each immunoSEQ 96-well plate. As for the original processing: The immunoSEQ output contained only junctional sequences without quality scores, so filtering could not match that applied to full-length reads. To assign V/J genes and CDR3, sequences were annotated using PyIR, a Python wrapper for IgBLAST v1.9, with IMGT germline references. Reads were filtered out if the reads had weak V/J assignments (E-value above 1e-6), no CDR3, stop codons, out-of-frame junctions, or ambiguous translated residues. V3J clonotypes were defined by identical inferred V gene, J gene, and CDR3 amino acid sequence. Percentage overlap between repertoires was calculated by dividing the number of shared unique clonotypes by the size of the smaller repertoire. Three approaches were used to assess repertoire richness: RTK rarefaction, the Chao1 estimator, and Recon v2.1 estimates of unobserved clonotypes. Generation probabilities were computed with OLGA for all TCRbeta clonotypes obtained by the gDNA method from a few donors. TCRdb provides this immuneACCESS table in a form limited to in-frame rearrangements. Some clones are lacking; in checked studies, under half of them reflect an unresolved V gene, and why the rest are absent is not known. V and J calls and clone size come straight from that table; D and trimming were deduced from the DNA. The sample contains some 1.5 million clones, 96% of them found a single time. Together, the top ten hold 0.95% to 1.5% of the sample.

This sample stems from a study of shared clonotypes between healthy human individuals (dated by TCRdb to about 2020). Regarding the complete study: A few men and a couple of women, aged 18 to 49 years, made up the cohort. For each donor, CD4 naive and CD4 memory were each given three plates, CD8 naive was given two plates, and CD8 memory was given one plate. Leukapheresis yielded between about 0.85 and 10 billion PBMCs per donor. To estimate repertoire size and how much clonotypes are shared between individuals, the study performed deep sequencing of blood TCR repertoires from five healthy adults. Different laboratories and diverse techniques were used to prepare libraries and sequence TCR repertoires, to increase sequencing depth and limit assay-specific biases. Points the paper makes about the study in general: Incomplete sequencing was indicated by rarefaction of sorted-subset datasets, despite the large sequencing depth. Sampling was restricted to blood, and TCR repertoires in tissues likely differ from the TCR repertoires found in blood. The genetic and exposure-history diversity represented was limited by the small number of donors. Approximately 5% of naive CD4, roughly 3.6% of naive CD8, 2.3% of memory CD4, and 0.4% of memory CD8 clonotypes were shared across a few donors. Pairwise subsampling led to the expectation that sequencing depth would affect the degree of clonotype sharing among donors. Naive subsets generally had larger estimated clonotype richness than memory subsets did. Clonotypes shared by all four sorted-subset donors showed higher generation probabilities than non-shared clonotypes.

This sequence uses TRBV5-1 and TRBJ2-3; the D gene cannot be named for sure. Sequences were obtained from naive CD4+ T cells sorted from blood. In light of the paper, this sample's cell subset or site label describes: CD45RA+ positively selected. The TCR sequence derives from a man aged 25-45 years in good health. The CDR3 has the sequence CASSLDYLTDTQYF. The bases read TGCGCCAGCAGCTTGGACTACCTCACAGATACGCAGTATTTT.